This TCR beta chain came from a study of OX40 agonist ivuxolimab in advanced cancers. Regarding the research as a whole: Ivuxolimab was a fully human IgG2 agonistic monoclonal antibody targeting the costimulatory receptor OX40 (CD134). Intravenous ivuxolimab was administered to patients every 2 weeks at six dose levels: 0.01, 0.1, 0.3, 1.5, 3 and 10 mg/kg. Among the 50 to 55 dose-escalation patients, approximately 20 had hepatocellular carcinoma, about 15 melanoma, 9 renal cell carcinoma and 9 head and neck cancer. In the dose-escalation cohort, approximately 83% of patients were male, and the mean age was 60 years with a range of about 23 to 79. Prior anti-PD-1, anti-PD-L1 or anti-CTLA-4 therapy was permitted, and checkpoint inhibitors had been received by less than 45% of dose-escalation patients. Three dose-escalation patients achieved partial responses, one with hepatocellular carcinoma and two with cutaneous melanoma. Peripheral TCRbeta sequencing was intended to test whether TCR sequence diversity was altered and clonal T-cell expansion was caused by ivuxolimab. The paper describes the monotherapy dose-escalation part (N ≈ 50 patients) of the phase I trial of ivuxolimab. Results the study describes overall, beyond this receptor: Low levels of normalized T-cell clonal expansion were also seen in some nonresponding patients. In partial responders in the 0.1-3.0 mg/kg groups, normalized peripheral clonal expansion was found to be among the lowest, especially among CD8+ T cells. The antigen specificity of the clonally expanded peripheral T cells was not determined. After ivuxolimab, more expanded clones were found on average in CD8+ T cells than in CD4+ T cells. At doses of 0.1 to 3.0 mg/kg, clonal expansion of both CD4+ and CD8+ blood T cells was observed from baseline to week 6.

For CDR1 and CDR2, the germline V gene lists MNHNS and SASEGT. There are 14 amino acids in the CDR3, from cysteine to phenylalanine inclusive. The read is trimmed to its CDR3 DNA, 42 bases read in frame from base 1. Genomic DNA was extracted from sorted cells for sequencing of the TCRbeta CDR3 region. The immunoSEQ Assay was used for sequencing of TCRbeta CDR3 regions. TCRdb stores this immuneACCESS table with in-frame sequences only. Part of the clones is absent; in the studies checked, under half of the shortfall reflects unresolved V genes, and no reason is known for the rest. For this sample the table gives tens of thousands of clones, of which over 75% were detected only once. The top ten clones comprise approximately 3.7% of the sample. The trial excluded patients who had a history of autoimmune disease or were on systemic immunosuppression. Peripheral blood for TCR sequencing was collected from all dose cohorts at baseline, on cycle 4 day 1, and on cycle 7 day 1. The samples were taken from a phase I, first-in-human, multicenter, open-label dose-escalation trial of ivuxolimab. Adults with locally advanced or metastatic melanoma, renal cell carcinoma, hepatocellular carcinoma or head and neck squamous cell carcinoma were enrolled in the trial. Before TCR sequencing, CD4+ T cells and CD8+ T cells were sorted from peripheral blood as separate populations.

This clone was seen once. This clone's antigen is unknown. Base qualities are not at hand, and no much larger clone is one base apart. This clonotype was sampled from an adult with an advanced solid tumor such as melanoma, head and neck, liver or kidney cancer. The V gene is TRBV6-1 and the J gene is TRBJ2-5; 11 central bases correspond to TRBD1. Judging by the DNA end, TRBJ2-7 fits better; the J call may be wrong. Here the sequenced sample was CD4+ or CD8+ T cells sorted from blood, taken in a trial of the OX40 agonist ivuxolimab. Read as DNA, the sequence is TGTGCCACCATGGACAGGGGGCCCTCCTACGAGCAGTACTTC. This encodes CATMDRGPSYEQYF.